These T cell receptor beta chains were read from a single sample in a study of blood T cell repertoires in COVID-19. TCRdb's copy holds only in-frame clones and misses some; the assay was immunoSEQ multiplex PCR. Among under 200,000 clones listed, more than 70% were seen once. The sequenced sample was peripheral blood. The receptor set was obtained from a woman aged 70-85 years who had recovered from COVID-19. Both conserved end residues are part of each CDR3. A D gene is named only where the DNA matches it firmly. Only part of the rows carry a size: once, few, many, or a class if the clone is expanded.

j_call d_call clone_size v_call cdr3_aa cdr3_nt
TRBJ1-1 NA NA TRBV5-4 CASSSGRGGAGTEAFF TGTGCCAGCAGCTCCGGGCGTGGGGGCGCGGGCACTGAAGCTTTCTTT
TRBJ1-6 TRBD1 NA TRBV28 CASRSDRVNRRPLHF TGTGCCAGCAGGAGCGACAGGGTGAACCGCCGGCCCCTCCACTTT
TRBJ2-1 TRBD2 NA TRBV7-2 CASSWGVAGPTYNEQFF TGTGCCAGCAGCTGGGGGGTAGCGGGACCCACCTACAATGAGCAGTTCTTC
TRBJ1-6 NA NA TRBV4-2 CASTPQYNSPLHF TGTGCCAGCACCCCCCAGTATAATTCACCCCTCCACTTT
TRBJ2-1 TRBD1 NA TRBV11-2 CASSPPGAGQGEFF TGTGCCAGCAGCCCCCCCGGGGCGGGACAGGGGGAGTTCTTC
TRBJ1-4 TRBD1 NA TRBV7-6 CASPNRTGREKLFF TGTGCCAGCCCGAACCGGACAGGGCGCGAAAAACTGTTTTTT
TRBJ2-2 TRBD2 NA TRBV3-1/TRBV3-2 CASSSPGLAGAITGELFF TGTGCCAGCAGCTCCCCAGGGCTAGCGGGGGCCATTACCGGGGAGCTGTTTTTT
TRBJ2-6 NA NA TRBV2 CASSEARFGANVLTF TGTGCCAGCAGTGAAGCCAGGTTTGGGGCCAACGTCCTGACTTTC
TRBJ1-1 NA NA TRBV28 CASKLRAEAFF TGTGCCAGCAAATTGAGGGCTGAAGCTTTCTTT
TRBJ1-5 NA once TRBV7-2 CASTPDRRGNQPQHF TGTGCCAGCACCCCCGACAGACGTGGCAATCAGCCCCAGCATTTT
TRBJ2-5 NA NA TRBV29-1 CSAPTSLNQETQYF TGCAGCGCCCCCACTAGCCTGAATCAAGAGACCCAGTACTTC
TRBJ1-3 NA NA TRBV3-1/TRBV3-2 CASSQVQAISGNTIYF TGTGCCAGCAGCCAAGTCCAGGCGATCTCTGGAAACACCATATATTTT
TRBJ2-5 TRBD2 NA TRBV27 CASRGLAGGEETQYF TGTGCCAGCCGAGGACTAGCGGGAGGGGAAGAGACCCAGTACTTC
TRBJ1-2 TRBD1 few TRBV5-1 CASSFSGTGYGYTF TGCGCCAGCAGCTTTTCCGGGACAGGTTATGGCTACACCTTC
TRBJ2-3 NA NA TRBV5-5 CASSTTAVSSTDTQYF TGTGCCAGCAGCACCACAGCAGTTTCTAGCACAGATACGCAGTATTTT
TRBJ2-3 TRBD1 NA TRBV11-3 CASSSYPRGPTDTQYF TGTGCCAGCAGCTCCTACCCAAGGGGGCCGACAGATACGCAGTATTTT
TRBJ1-3 NA NA TRBV9 CASSVGVGVENTIYF TGTGCCAGCAGCGTAGGGGTAGGGGTCGAAAACACCATATATTTT
TRBJ1-2 NA NA TRBV24-1 CATSDPSREGAEGYGYTF TGTGCCACCAGTGACCCCTCCAGGGAGGGCGCCGAGGGCTATGGCTACACCTTC
TRBJ1-1 NA NA TRBV5-1 CASSTYSGDTEAFF TGCGCCAGCAGCACGTACTCAGGGGACACTGAAGCTTTCTTT
TRBJ1-1 TRBD1 NA TRBV9 CASSPHPDRTSTEAFF TGTGCCAGCAGCCCTCACCCGGACAGGACGTCTACTGAAGCTTTCTTT
TRBJ1-4 NA NA TRBV18 CASSPSNEKLFF TGTGCCAGCTCACCATCGAATGAAAAACTGTTTTTT
TRBJ2-1 NA few TRBV5-1 CASTQGYNEQFF TGCGCCAGCACACAGGGTTACAATGAGCAGTTCTTC
TRBJ2-2 NA once TRBV7-2 CASSPGQGGTGELFF TGTGCCAGCAGCCCCGGTCAGGGTGGAACCGGGGAGCTGTTTTTT
TRBJ2-7 NA NA TRBV5-4 CASSLDRGTYEQYF TGTGCCAGCAGCTTGGACCGAGGTACCTACGAGCAGTACTTC
TRBJ2-3 TRBD1 NA TRBV5-1 CASSPGQGALDTQYF TGCGCCAGCAGCCCGGGACAGGGGGCATTAGATACGCAGTATTTT
TRBJ2-7 TRBD2 NA TRBV9 CASSPRGGKGAYEQYF TGTGCCAGCAGCCCCCGGGGGGGGAAGGGGGCCTACGAGCAGTACTTC
TRBJ2-3 TRBD2 once TRBV10-3 CAISGGLAGGPADTQYF TGTGCCATCAGTGGGGGGCTAGCGGGAGGGCCCGCAGATACGCAGTATTTT
TRBJ1-2 TRBD1 once TRBV19 CATDRGNYGYTF TGTGCCACGGACAGGGGGAACTATGGCTACACCTTC
TRBJ2-2 NA NA TRBV6-6 CASSYSRGGELFF TGTGCCAGCAGTTACTCACGGGGCGGGGAGCTGTTTTTT
TRBJ1-2 TRBD1 NA TRBV25-1 CASSARQGDTYGYTF TGTGCCAGCAGTGCCCGACAGGGGGACACCTATGGCTACACCTTC
TRBJ2-3 NA NA TRBV18 CASSERTDTQYF TGTGCCAGCTCAGAGCGCACAGATACGCAGTATTTT
TRBJ1-5 NA NA TRBV19 CASSIGGGRGQPQHF TGTGCCAGTAGTATAGGCGGGGGACGGGGTCAGCCCCAGCATTTT
TRBJ2-3 NA NA TRBV6-6 CASSPRAAVGDTQYF TGTGCCAGCAGCCCCAGAGCGGCCGTGGGAGATACGCAGTATTTT
TRBJ2-3 NA NA TRBV27 CASRKTGSSGDTQYF TGTGCCAGCAGGAAGACCGGGAGTTCGGGAGATACGCAGTATTTT
TRBJ2-3 NA NA TRBV30 CAWSVWPDTQYF TGTGCCTGGAGTGTTTGGCCAGATACGCAGTATTTT
TRBJ1-2 NA NA TRBV12-3/TRBV12-4 CASSLGSGGYTF TGTGCCAGCAGTTTAGGCTCGGGGGGATACACCTTC
TRBJ2-1 TRBD2 NA TRBV19 CATEKMLAGGRGSYNEQFF TGTGCCACCGAAAAGATGCTAGCGGGGGGGCGAGGGTCCTACAATGAGCAGTTCTTC
TRBJ2-2 TRBD2 NA TRBV5-4 CASSPSGVYTGELFF TGTGCCAGCAGCCCTAGCGGGGTATACACCGGGGAGCTGTTTTTT
TRBJ2-7 TRBD1 NA TRBV27 CASSPGGQGGSYEQYF TGTGCCAGCAGTCCCGGGGGACAGGGGGGCTCCTACGAGCAGTACTTC
TRBJ1-1 NA NA TRBV28 CASTSPGGVVTEAFF TGTGCCAGCACCTCCCCCGGGGGGGTCGTTACTGAAGCTTTCTTT
TRBJ1-5 TRBD1 NA TRBV28 CASSRQGEGHQPQHF TGTGCCAGCAGTCGACAGGGTGAGGGGCATCAGCCCCAGCATTTT
TRBJ1-5 NA NA TRBV7-9 CASSQGGVNQPQHF TGTGCCAGCAGCCAAGGGGGGGTCAATCAGCCCCAGCATTTT
TRBJ1-2 NA NA TRBV10-1 CASSATPNYGYTF TGCGCCAGCAGTGCCACACCAAACTATGGCTACACCTTC
TRBJ1-1 NA few TRBV7-9 CASSTQVNTEAFF TGTGCCAGCAGCACCCAGGTGAACACTGAAGCTTTCTTT
TRBJ1-2 TRBD1 NA TRBV5-6 CASSRTGTGYGYTF TGTGCCAGCAGCCGAACCGGGACAGGCTATGGCTACACCTTC
TRBJ1-1 NA few TRBV6-2/TRBV6-3 CASSYGRVTEAFF TGTGCCAGCAGTTACGGCAGGGTGACTGAAGCTTTCTTT
TRBJ2-1 TRBD2 NA TRBV3-1/TRBV3-2 CASSQDRGGLTNEQFF TGTGCCAGCAGCCAAGATCGGGGGGGCCTTACGAATGAGCAGTTCTTC
TRBJ2-3 NA NA TRBV5-1 CASSLEFGGRGDTQYF TGCGCCAGCAGCTTGGAATTTGGGGGGAGAGGCGATACGCAGTATTTT
TRBJ1-2 NA NA TRBV18 CASSPRQESNYGYTF TGTGCCAGCTCACCGCGACAGGAGTCTAACTATGGCTACACCTTC
TRBJ2-2 NA NA TRBV18 CASSPPGTTGELFF TGTGCCAGCTCACCACCCGGGACAACCGGGGAGCTGTTTTTT
TRBJ1-2 TRBD1 once TRBV5-4 CASSPQGGGYTF TGTGCCAGCAGCCCCCAGGGGGGTGGCTACACCTTC
TRBJ2-7 NA NA TRBV18 CASSPRDYEQYF TGTGCCAGCTCACCACGCGACTACGAGCAGTACTTC
TRBJ2-7 NA NA TRBV29-1 CSVEDLEEGLAAGQYF TGCAGCGTTGAAGATCTTGAGGAGGGACTGGCCGCGGGGCAGTACTTC
TRBJ2-7 NA NA TRBV14 CASSPAGPRGEQYF TGTGCCAGCAGCCCCGCCGGACCAAGGGGCGAGCAGTACTTC